Listed here is a single T cell receptor (beta chain). The antigen remains unidentified. The data derive from a study of cytomegalovirus exposure and HLA in healthy donors. Study overall: Unique TCRs numbering 75 million to 95 million, obtained from HLA-typed donors, made up an early data release. Points from the study as a whole: The authors reported that TCR beta sequences could predict HLA-A and HLA-B alleles. These predictions were accurate for most subjects in the first cohort.

Primers included in the PCR were 60 Vbeta and 13 Jbeta primers. Measured with immunoSEQ multiplex PCR; TCRdb has only the in-frame clones, and not every one. The sample has 150,000 to 200,000 clones; around 87% are singletons. The CDR3 is 13 residues long. V lost 0 bases, J lost 2 bases, and 5 bases lay in between. Germline loops: CDR1 SGDLS, CDR2 YYNGEE. Sequenced material: PBMCs. The sequence derives from a boy between 2 and 10 years old in good health and CMV-seronegative. This chain joins TRBV9 and TRBJ2-5; D uncertain. This CDR3 is CASSVDSQETQYF. The CDR3 region has the DNA TGTGCCAGCAGCGTAGATAGTCAAGAGACCCAGTACTTC.